This TCR beta chain was profiled in a study of shared clonotypes between healthy human individuals. Study-level points and caveats: The represented genetic and exposure-history diversity was limited by the small number of donors. The study found about 5.1% of naive CD4 clonotypes shared across several donors. In the sorted subsets, rarefaction showed sequencing was incomplete despite large depth.

Regarding this clone: Its specificity is unknown.

Germline assignment: CDR1 KGHSH and CDR2 LQKENI. Between the trimmed V and J ends, which lost 5 bases and 3 bases, there was a span of 14 bases. The CDR3 has 15 amino acids. Method: immunoSEQ multiplex PCR; TCRdb's copy keeps in-frame clones and lacks some. The sample lists 2 million to 2.5 million clones, 80% to 95% occurring once. This chain connects TRBV18 to TRBJ2-1; tentatively, D is TRBD1 (6 bases). The TCR comes from a man between 18 and 35 years old in good health. Some clones in this sample may be carry-over from other donors' samples. Sequencing was carried out using naive CD4+ T cells from PBMCs. Subset defined: CD45RA+ positively selected. In nucleotides, the CDR3 is TGTGCCAGCTCATCCAGGGACACCTACTACAATGAGCAGTTCTTC. It specifies CASSSRDTYYNEQFF. The full variable domain, completed using reference TRBV18 and TRBJ2-1, is NAGVMQNPRHLVRRRGQEARLRCSPMKGHSHVYWYRQLPEEGLKFMVYLQKENIIDESGMPKERFSAEFPKEGPSILRIQQVVRGDSAAYFCASSSRDTYYNEQFFGPGTRLTVL.